A selection of T cell receptor beta chains follows, all from one sample in a study of cytomegalovirus exposure and HLA in healthy donors. Method: immunoSEQ multiplex PCR; TCRdb's copy keeps in-frame clones and lacks some. The table has some 130,000 clones, less than 85% seen once; the top ten hold 1.5%. Source material: PBMCs. The receptors were sampled from a man aged 40-50 years in good health and CMV-seronegative. CDR3s include the opening cysteine and the closing phenylalanine or tryptophan. The D gene is left open where the match is weak. Some rows have no size entry. The others give once, few or many, or a class for an expanded clone.

NA TRBJ2-2 once TRBV6-5 TGTGCCAGCAGTCAGGTGGGCGGGGAGCTGTTTTTT CASSQVGGELFF
NA TRBJ1-1 NA TRBV7-2 TGTGCCAGCCTCACGGGGGGGAAGGGGACTGAAGCTTTCTTT CASLTGGKGTEAFF
NA TRBJ2-7 NA TRBV7-2 TGTGCCAGCAGCTTAGCGGGACAAGCTTACGAGCAGTACTTC CASSLAGQAYEQYF
NA TRBJ1-1 NA TRBV5-1 TGCGCCAGCAGCTCGGACAGATTGAACACTGAAGCTTTCTTT CASSSDRLNTEAFF
NA TRBJ1-2 NA TRBV7-2 TGTGCCAGCAGGGATGCTGGGGGGGGCAACTATGGCTACACCTTC CASRDAGGGNYGYTF
TRBD2 TRBJ2-2 NA TRBV11-3 TGTGCCAGCAGCTTTGGCGGGAGGAACACCGGGGAGCTGTTTTTT CASSFGGRNTGELFF
TRBD2 TRBJ2-5 NA TRBV9 TGTGCCAGCAGCGTAGGGGGCAATAGCGGGGGGGAAGAGACCCAGTACTTC CASSVGGNSGGEETQYF
NA TRBJ1-5 once TRBV4-3 TGCGCCAGCAGCCAAGATCCTAATCAGCCCCAGCATTTT CASSQDPNQPQHF
TRBD2 TRBJ2-3 NA TRBV5-4 TGTGCCAGCAGCCCCCCTCTAGCGGGAGTTTCAGATACGCAGTATTTT CASSPPLAGVSDTQYF
TRBD1 TRBJ2-2 NA TRBV6-1 TGTGCCAGCAGTGACCCGGGACAGGGGCTCAGGGGGGAGCTGTTTTTT CASSDPGQGLRGELFF
TRBD1 TRBJ1-1 few TRBV4-3 TGCGCCAGCAGCCAAGAGACAGGGGACACTGAAGCTTTCTTT CASSQETGDTEAFF
NA TRBJ2-1 NA TRBV28 TGTGCCAGCAGTTCCCCAGGGGCAAACCACAATGAGCAGTTCTTC CASSSPGANHNEQFF
NA TRBJ2-1 NA TRBV5-1 TGCGCCAGCAGCTTGCAGGTCTACAATGAGCAGTTCTTC CASSLQVYNEQFF
TRBD1 TRBJ2-2 NA TRBV5-1 TGCGCCAGCAGCTTGGGACAGGGGAACACCGGGGAGCTGTTTTTT CASSLGQGNTGELFF
NA TRBJ2-7 NA TRBV7-2 TGTGCCAGCAGCTTAGTAGAGGGCACCTACGAGCAGTACTTC CASSLVEGTYEQYF
NA TRBJ1-1 NA TRBV4-3 TGCGCCAGCAGCCAGGCCCGGGGGACTGAAGCTTTCTTT CASSQARGTEAFF
NA TRBJ1-4 few TRBV5-1 TGCGCCAGCAGCCAGGGACTGAGTAATGAAAAACTGTTTTTT CASSQGLSNEKLFF
NA TRBJ1-1 NA TRBV2 TGTGCCAGCAGTGAGATGAGTATTCGCCCAGCTTTCTTT CASSEMSIRPAFF
TRBD2 TRBJ2-5 NA TRBV7-9 TGTGCCAGCAGCTCTGCGGGGGGTTGGGAAGAGACCCAGTACTTC CASSSAGGWEETQYF
NA TRBJ2-1 NA TRBV28 TGTGCCAGCAGTTTGTCAGACGACATATACAATGAGCAGTTCTTC CASSLSDDIYNEQFF
NA TRBJ2-1 NA TRBV29-1 TGCAGCGGATTGGGACATTCCACGGTGGAGCAGTTCTTC CSGLGHSTVEQFF
NA TRBJ1-6 NA TRBV4-3 TGCGCCAGCAGCCAATATCTACAGGACCCTAGCTCCTATAATTCACCCCTCCACTTT CASSQYLQDPSSYNSPLHF
NA TRBJ2-2 NA TRBV27 TGTGCCAGCAGTACGGCAGGTCAGAACACCGGGGAGCTGTTTTTT CASSTAGQNTGELFF
TRBD2 TRBJ2-1 NA TRBV27 TGTGCCAGCAGTTTAGGCGATAGCGGGGGGTCTCTTGAGCAGTTCTTC CASSLGDSGGSLEQFF
NA TRBJ2-1 few TRBV11-2 TGTGCCAGCAGCTCGCCAGGGTATTTTGAGCAGTTCTTC CASSSPGYFEQFF
NA TRBJ1-5 NA TRBV6-6 TGTGCCAGCACCCCCCCGGGGGAAGTTCAGCCCCAGCATTTT CASTPPGEVQPQHF
TRBD1 TRBJ1-6 NA TRBV5-1 TGCGCCAGCAGCTCTACCGGGACAGGGGGCAATTCACCCCTCCACTTT CASSSTGTGGNSPLHF